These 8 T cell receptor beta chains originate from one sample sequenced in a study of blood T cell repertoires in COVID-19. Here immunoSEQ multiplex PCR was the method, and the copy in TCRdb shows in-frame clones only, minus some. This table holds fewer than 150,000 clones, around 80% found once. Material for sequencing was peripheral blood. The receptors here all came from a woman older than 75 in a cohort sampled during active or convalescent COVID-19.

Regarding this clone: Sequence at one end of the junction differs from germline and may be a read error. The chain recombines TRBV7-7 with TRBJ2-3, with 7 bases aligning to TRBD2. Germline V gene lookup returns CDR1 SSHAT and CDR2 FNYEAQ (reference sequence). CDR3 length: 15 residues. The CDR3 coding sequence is TGTGCTAGCAGCTTAGGGCTAGCGGCTACAGATACGCAGTATTTT. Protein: CASSLGLAATDTQYF. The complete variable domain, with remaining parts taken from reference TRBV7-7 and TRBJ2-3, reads GAGVSQSPRYKVTKRGQDVTLRCDPISSHATLYWYQQALGQGPEFLTYFNYEAQPDKSGLPSDRFSAERPEGSISTLTIQRTEQRDSAMYRCASSLGLAATDTQYFGPGTRLTVL.

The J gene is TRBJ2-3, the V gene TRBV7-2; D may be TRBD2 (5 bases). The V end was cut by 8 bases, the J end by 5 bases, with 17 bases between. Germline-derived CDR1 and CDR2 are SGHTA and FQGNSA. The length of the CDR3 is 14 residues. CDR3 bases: TGTGCCAGCGGCCTCCTAGCAATTGGAGATACGCAGTATTTT. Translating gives CASGLLAIGDTQYF.

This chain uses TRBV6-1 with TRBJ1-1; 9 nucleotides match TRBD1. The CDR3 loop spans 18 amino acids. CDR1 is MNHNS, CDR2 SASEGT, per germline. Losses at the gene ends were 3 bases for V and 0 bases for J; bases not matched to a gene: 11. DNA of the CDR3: TGTGCCAGCAGTGATCCCACCGGGACAGGGCCCATGAACACTGAAGCTTTCTTT. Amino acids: CASSDPTGTGPMNTEAFF.

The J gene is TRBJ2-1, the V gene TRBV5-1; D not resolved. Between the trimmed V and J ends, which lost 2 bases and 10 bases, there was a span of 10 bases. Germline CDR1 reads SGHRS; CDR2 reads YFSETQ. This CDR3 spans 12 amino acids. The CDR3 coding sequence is TGCGCCAGCAGCTTTTCGGAGAGAGAGCAGTTCTTC. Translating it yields CASSFSEREQFF.

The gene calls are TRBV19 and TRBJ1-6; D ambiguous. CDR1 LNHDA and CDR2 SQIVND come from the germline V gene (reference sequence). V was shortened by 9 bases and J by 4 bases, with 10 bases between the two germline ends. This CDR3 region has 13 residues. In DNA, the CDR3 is TGTGCCAGCAGAAGGGAGTATAATTCACCCCTCCACTTT. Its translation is CASRREYNSPLHF.

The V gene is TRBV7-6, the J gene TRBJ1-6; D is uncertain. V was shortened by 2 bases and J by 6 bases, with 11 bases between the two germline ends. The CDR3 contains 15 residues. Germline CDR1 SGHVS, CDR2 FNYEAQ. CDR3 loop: CASSLSSGFNSPLHF. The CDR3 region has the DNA TGTGCCAGCAGCTTATCATCGGGGTTTAATTCACCCCTCCACTTT.

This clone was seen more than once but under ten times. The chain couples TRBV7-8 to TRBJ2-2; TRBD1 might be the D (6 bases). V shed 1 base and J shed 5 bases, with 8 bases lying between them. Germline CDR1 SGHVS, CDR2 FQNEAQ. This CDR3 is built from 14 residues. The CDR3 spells CASSLDRVTGELFF. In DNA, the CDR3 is TGTGCCAGCAGCTTAGACAGGGTAACCGGGGAGCTGTTTTTT.

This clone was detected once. The CDR3 here is CASSLDRGPGNTIYF. DNA for the CDR3: TGTGCCAGCAGCTTGGACAGGGGGCCAGGAAACACCATATATTTT. The V call is TRBV5-4, the J call TRBJ1-3; 9 positions agree with TRBD1. This CDR3 spans 15 amino acids. Germline loops: CDR1 SGHNT, CDR2 YYREEE (reference sequence). J gave up 4 bases and V 0 bases, and 2 bases lay outside the gene matches.